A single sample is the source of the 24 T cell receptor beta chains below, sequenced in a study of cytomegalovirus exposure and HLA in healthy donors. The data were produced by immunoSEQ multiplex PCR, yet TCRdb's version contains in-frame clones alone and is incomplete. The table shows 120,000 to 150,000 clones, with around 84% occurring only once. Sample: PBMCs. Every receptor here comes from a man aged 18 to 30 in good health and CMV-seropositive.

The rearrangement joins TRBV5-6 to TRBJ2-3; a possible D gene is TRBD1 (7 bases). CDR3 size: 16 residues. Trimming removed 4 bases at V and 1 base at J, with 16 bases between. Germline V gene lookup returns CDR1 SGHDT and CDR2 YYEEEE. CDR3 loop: CASSLVRGVGTDTQYF. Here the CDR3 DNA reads TGTGCCAGCAGCCTGGTCAGGGGGGTGGGCACAGATACGCAGTATTTT.

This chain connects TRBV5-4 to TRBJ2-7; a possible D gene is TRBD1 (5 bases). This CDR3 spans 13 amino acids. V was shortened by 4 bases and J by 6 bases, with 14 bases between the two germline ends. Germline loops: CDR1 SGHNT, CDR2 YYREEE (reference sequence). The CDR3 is CASSIQVGFEQYF. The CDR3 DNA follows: TGTGCCAGCAGCATACAGGTAGGATTCGAGCAGTACTTC.

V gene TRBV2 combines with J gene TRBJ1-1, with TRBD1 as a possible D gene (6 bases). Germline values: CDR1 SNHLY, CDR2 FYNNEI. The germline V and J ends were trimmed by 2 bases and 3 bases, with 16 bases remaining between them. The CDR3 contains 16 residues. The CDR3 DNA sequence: TGTGCCAGCAGTGAAAAGGGGACAAACTTGGACACTGAAGCTTTCTTT. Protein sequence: CASSEKGTNLDTEAFF.

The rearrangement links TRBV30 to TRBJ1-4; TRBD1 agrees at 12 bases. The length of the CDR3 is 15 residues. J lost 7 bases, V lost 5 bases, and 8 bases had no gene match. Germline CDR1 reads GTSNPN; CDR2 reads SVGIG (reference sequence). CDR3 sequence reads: CAWDLGGQGAEKLFF. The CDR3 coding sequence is TGTGCCTGGGACCTAGGGGGACAGGGGGCTGAAAAACTGTTTTTT.

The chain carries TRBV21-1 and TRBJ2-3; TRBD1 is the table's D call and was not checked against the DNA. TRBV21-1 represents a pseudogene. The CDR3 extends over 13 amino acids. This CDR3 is CAGRGQGTDTQYF. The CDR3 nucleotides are TGTGCCGGCCGGGGACAGGGCACAGATACGCAGTATTTT.

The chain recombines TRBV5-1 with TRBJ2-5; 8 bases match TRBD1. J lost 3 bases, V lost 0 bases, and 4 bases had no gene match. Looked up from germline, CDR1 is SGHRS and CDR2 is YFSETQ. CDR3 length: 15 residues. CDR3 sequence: CASSLGGTGKETQYF. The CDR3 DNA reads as TGCGCCAGCAGCTTGGGTGGGACAGGAAAAGAGACCCAGTACTTC.

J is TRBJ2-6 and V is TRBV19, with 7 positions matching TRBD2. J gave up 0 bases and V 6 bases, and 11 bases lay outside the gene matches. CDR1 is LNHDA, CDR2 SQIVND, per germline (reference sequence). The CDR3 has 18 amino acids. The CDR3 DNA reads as TGTGCCAGTAGCCTCGAGGCGGGGGTGAGCTCTGGGGCCAACGTCCTGACTTTC. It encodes CASSLEAGVSSGANVLTF.

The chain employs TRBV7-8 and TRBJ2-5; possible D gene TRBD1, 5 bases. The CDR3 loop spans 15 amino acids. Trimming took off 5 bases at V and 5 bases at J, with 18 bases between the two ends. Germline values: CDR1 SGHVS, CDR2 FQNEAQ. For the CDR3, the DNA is TGTGCCAGCAGCAGACTGGCAGGGTTGCTTGAGACCCAGTACTTC. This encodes CASSRLAGLLETQYF.

This CDR3 reads CASSWGANTGELFF. The DNA of the CDR3 is TGTGCCAGCAGTTGGGGGGCGAACACCGGGGAGCTGTTTTTT. This chain links TRBV27 with TRBJ2-2, with D possibly being TRBD2 (6 bases). Trimming cost V 4 bases and J 0 bases, with 6 bases left between them. Germline V gene data show CDR1 as MNHEY and CDR2 as SMNVEV (reference sequence). This CDR3 comprises 14 residues.

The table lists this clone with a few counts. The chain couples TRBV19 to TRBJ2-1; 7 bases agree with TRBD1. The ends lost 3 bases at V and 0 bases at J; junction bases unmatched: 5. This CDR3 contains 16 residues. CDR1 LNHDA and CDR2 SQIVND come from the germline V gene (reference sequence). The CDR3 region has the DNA TGTGCCAGTAGTATCCCAGGGGGACCCTCCTACAATGAGCAGTTCTTC. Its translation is CASSIPGGPSYNEQFF.

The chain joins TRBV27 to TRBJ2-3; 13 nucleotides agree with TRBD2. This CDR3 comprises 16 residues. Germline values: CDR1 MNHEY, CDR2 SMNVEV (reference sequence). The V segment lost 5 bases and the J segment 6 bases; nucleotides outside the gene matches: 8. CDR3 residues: CASSTGLAGVKDTQYF. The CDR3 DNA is TGTGCCAGCAGTACCGGACTAGCGGGAGTAAAGGATACGCAGTATTTT.

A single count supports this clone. As DNA, the CDR3 is TGTGCCAGCAGCATGTCCGGACAGCCAGATGAAAAACTGTTTTTT. Its protein product is CASSMSGQPDEKLFF. The chain uses TRBV5-6 and TRBJ1-4; perhaps TRBD1 as D (6 bases). V was trimmed by 4 bases and J by 6 bases, leaving 16 bases between them. The CDR3 has 15 residues. CDR1 is SGHDT and CDR2 is YYEEEE in the germline V gene.

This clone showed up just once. The CDR3 region is CASSLARDRDRGHEQFF. For the CDR3, the DNA is TGTGCCAGCAGCTTAGCGCGGGACAGGGACCGAGGACACGAGCAGTTCTTC. The chain links TRBV11-3 to TRBJ2-1; TRBD1 matches at 9 bases. The CDR3 runs 17 residues. J gave up 10 bases and V 1 base, and 14 bases lay outside the gene matches. Germline CDR1 and CDR2: SGHNT and YENEEA.

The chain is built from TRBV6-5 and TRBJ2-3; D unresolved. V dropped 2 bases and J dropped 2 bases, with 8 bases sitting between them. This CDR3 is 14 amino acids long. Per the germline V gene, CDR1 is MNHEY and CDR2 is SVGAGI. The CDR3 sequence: CASSYVLPTDTQYF. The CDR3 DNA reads TGTGCCAGCAGTTACGTACTCCCCACAGATACGCAGTATTTT.

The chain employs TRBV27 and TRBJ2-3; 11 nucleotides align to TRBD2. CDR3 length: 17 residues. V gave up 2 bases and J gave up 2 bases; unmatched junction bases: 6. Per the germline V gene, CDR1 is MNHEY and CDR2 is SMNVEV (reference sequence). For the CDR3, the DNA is TGTGCCAGCAGTTTAATGACTAGCGGGGATCCCACAGATACGCAGTATTTT. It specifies CASSLMTSGDPTDTQYF.

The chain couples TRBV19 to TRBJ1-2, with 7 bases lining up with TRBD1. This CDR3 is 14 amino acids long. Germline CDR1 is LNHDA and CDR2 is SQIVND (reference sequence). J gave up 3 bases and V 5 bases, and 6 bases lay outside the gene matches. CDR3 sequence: CASSQGQEDYGYTF. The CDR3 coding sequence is TGTGCCAGTAGTCAAGGACAGGAGGACTATGGCTACACCTTC. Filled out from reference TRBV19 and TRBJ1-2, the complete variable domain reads DGGITQSPKYLFRKEGQNVTLSCEQNLNHDAMYWYRQDPGQGLRLIYYSQIVNDFQKGDIAEGYSVSREKKESFPLTVTSAQKNPTAFYLCASSQGQEDYGYTFGSGTRLTVV.

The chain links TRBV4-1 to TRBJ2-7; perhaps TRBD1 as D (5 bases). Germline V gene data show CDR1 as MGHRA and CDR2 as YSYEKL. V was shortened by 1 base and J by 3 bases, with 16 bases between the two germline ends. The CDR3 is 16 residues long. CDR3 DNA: TGCGCCAGCAGCCAAGGTTCCAGGGTGGATGACTACGAGCAGTACTTC. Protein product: CASSQGSRVDDYEQYF.

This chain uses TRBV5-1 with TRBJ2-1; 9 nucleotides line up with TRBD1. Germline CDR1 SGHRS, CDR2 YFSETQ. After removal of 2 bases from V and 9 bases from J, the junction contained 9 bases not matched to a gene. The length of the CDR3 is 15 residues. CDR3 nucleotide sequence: TGCGCCAGCAGCTTCGAGGGACAGGGCTGGAGTGAGCAGTTCTTC. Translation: CASSFEGQGWSEQFF.

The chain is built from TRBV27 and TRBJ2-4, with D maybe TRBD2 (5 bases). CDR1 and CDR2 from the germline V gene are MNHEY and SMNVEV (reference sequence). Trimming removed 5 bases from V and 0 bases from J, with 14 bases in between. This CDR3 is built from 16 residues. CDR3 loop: CASSVEGFLAKNIQYF. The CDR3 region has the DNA TGTGCCAGCAGTGTCGAGGGATTCCTAGCCAAAAACATTCAGTACTTC.

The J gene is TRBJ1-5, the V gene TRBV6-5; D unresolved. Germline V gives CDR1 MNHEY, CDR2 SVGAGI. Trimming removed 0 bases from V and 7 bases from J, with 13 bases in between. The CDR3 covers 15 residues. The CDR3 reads CASSYSVAAWQPQHF. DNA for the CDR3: TGTGCCAGCAGTTACTCGGTCGCGGCGTGGCAGCCCCAGCATTTT.

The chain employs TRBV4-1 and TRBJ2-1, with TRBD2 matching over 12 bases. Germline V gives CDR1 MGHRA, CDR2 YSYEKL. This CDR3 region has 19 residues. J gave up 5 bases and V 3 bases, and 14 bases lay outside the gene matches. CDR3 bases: TGCGCCAGCAGCCAGCCCGGGACTAGCGGGTACGGAATCAACAATGAGCAGTTCTTC. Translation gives CASSQPGTSGYGINNEQFF.

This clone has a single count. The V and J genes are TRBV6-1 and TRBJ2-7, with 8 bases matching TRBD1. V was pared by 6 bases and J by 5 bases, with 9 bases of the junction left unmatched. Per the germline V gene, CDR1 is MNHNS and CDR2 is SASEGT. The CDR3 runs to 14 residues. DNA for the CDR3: TGTGCCAGCAGCGCAGGACAGGGCTGGCACGAGCAGTACTTC. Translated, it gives CASSAGQGWHEQYF.

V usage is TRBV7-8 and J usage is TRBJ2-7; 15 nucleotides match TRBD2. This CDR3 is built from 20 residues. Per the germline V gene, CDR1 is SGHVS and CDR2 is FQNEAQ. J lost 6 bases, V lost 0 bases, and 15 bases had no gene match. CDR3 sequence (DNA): TGTGCCAGCAGCTTAGCGCGACCAGGACTAGCGGGAGGGAGGGAGGTCGAGCAGTACTTC. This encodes CASSLARPGLAGGREVEQYF.

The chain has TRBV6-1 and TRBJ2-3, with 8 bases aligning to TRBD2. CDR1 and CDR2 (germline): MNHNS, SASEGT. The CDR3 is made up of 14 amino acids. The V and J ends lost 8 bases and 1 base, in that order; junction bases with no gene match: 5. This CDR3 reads CASGLAGRTDTQYF. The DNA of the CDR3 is TGTGCCAGCGGATTAGCGGGGCGCACAGATACGCAGTATTTT.